The clone carrying this T cell receptor (beta chain) was detected only a few times. Antigen specificity is unknown. The record originates from a study of Graves' ophthalmopathy and Graves' hyperthyroidism. Study outcomes and limitations: Discriminating ophthalmopathy from stable hyperthyroidism, a 13-signature model attained a sensitivity of about 88% and a specificity of approximately 77%.

Amplified TCR beta CDR3 regions were obtained using RNA transcripts as template. After a first-round RT-PCR with HTBI primers, a second-round multiplex PCR was run. TCRdb reanalysed the multiplex PCR reads using MiXCR and keeps one entry per CDR3 protein. This sample has about 160,000 distinct CDR3 sequences, with roughly two fifths found just once. This TCR was recovered from a man aged 30 to 39 with Graves' ophthalmopathy. The sequencing sample was made of peripheral blood.

The CDR3 DNA is TGTGCCAGCCAGGGAAACACTGAAGCTTTCTTT. Its protein product is CASQGNTEAFF. The rearrangement uses TRBV6-1 and TRBJ1-1; weak D call: TRBD1 (5 bases). The CDR3 has 11 residues. V lost 8 bases to trimming and J lost 2 bases, with 6 bases between them. Germline-derived CDR1 and CDR2 are MNHNS and SASEGT.